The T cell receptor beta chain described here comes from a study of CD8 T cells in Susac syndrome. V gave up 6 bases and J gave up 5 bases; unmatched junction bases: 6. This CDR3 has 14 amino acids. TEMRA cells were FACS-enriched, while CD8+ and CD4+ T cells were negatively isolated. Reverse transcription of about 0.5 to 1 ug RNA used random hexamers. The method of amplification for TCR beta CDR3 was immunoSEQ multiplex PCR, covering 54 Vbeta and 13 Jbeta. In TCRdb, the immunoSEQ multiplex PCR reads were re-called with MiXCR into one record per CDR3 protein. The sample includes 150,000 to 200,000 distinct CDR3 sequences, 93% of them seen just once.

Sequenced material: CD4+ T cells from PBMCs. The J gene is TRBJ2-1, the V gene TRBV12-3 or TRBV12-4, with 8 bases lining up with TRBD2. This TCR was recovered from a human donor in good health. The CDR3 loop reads CASSSGGSNNEQFF. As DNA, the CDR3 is TGTGCCAGCAGCTCGGGGGGGTCTAACAATGAGCAGTTCTTC.